The clone carrying this TCR beta chain was recorded only once. The CDR3 is made up of 16 amino acids. Trimming removed 4 bases at V and 2 bases at J, with 17 bases between. Germline CDR1 MNHEY, CDR2 SVGAGI. In the study's own analysis: Amplifying reference gene primers gave estimates of nucleated cell counts. The protocol was immunoSEQ multiplex PCR, while the TCRdb copy is restricted to in-frame clones and leaves out a portion. The D gene and trimming were derived from the DNA, and the V and J assignments and clone size from that table. This repertoire shows approximately 140,000 clones, approximately 86% found once; its top ten account for about 3.5%. These data come from a study of blood T cell repertoires in COVID-19. Looking at the study overall: In each case, the material was cDNA or gDNA derived from T cells, B-cell-depleted T cells, or PBMCs.

The sequenced sample consisted of peripheral blood. This clonotype originated in a man in his 70s with acute or convalescent COVID-19. The chain has TRBV6-5 and TRBJ1-2; no clear D gene. The CDR3 here is CASSSSESRTNYGYTF. The DNA for the CDR3 is TGTGCCAGCAGTTCGTCTGAAAGCCGAACCAACTATGGCTACACCTTC.